Below are 2 T cell receptor beta chains sequenced from a single sample in a study of blood T cells in healthy people across ages. The authors ran a second PCR of about 6 to 11 cycles using a sample-barcoded 5' primer and a J-beta primer mix. TCRdb called the 5' RACE reads again in MiXCR, with one record for every CDR3 protein. This sample has 1.5 million to 2 million distinct CDR3 sequences, with about 31% found just once. The material sequenced was blood. These TCRs come from a woman aged 30 to 39 in good health.

This clonotype was seen a handful of times. V gene TRBV7-9 combines with J gene TRBJ2-7; tentatively, D is TRBD2 (6 bases). This CDR3 region has 14 residues. CDR1 SEHNR and CDR2 FQNEAQ come from the germline V gene (reference sequence). With 9 bases removed from V and 4 bases from J, the gap between germline ends came to 19 bases. CDR3 nucleotide sequence: TGTGCCAGGTTAGGGGCCCGGGGGACTTACGAGCAGTACTTC. Protein product: CARLGARGTYEQYF.

The chain uses TRBV4-1 and TRBJ2-5; D call uncertain. The CDR3 sequence is 16 residues long. V was trimmed by 1 base and J by 0 bases, leaving 12 bases between them. Looked up from germline, CDR1 is MGHRA and CDR2 is YSYEKL. The CDR3 here is CASSQAGSLNQETQYF. DNA of the CDR3: TGCGCCAGCAGCCAAGCGGGCAGTCTGAACCAAGAGACCCAGTACTTC.